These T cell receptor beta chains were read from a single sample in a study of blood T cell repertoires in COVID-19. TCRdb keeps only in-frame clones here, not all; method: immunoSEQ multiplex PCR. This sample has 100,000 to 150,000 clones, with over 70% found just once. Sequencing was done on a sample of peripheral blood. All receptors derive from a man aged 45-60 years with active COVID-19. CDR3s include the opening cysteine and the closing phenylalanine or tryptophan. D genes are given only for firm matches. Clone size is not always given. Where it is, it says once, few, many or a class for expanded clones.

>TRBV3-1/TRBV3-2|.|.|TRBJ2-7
CASSQDRTPPTVF
TGTGCCAGCAGCCAAGATCGGACTCCCCCCACCGTCTTC
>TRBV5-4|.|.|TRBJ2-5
CASSLDAPGETQYF
TGTGCCAGCAGCTTGGATGCCCCGGGAGAGACCCAGTACTTC
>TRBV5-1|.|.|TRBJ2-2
CASSLSSRRDTGELFF
TGCGCCAGCAGCTTGTCGAGTCGTCGGGACACCGGGGAGCTGTTTTTT
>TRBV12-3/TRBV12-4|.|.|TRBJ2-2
CASSFRGFGELFF
TGTGCCAGCAGTTTTAGGGGATTCGGGGAGCTGTTTTTT
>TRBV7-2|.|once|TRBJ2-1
CASSLRGGAWNEQFF
TGTGCCAGCAGCTTAAGAGGGGGGGCATGGAATGAGCAGTTCTTC
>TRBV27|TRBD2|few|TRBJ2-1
CASSTLGGRGNEQFF
TGTGCCAGCAGCACTTTGGGGGGGAGAGGGAATGAGCAGTTCTTC
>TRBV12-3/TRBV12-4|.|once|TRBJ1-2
CASRNINYGYTF
TGTGCCAGCAGAAACATTAACTATGGCTACACCTTC
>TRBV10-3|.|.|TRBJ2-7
CAISESGATTLYF
TGTGCCATCAGTGAGTCTGGGGCTACTACCCTGTACTTC
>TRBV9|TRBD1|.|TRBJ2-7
CASSASGTGWNEQYF
TGTGCCAGCAGCGCCTCCGGGACAGGGTGGAACGAGCAGTACTTC
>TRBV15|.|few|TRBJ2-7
CATSRARTANEQYF
TGTGCCACCAGCAGAGCGAGGACAGCCAACGAGCAGTACTTC
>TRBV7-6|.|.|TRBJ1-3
CASSLGPFQNAGNTIYF
TGTGCCAGCAGCTTAGGTCCCTTCCAGAATGCTGGAAACACCATATATTTT
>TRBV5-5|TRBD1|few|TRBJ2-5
CASSYPGQGAGETQYF
TGTGCCAGCAGTTATCCGGGACAGGGGGCCGGAGAGACCCAGTACTTC
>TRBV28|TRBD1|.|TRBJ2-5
CASTPWLGQGIQETQYF
TGTGCCAGCACCCCATGGTTGGGACAGGGAATTCAAGAGACCCAGTACTTC
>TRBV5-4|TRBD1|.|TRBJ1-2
CASSIRTGYGYTF
TGTGCCAGCAGCATCCGGACAGGGTATGGCTACACCTTC
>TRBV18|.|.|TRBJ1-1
CASSPLGGANTEAFF
TGTGCCAGCTCCCCTCTAGGGGGGGCGAACACTGAAGCTTTCTTT
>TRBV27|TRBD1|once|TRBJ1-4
CASSLRTGSSTNEKLFF
TGTGCCAGCAGTCTTAGGACAGGATCTTCAACTAATGAAAAACTGTTTTTT
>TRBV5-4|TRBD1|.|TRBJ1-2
CASSLPGQGIYGYTF
TGTGCCAGCAGCTTACCGGGACAGGGTATCTATGGCTACACCTTC
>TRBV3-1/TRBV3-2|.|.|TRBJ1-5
CASSPGLLSNQPQHF
TGTGCCAGCAGCCCGGGACTTCTTAGCAATCAGCCCCAGCATTTT
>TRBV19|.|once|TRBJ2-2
CASSIRLARDTGELFF
TGTGCCAGTAGTATTAGGTTAGCCAGGGACACCGGGGAGCTGTTTTTT
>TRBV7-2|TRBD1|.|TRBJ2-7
CASSLAISRGPYEQYF
TGTGCCAGCAGCTTAGCTATCTCCAGGGGGCCCTACGAGCAGTACTTC